The 10 T cell receptor beta chains below come from one sample, sequenced in a study of vaccination and CD4 T cells after COVID-19. The treatment: roughly 10-day PBMC culture with coronavirus spike peptide pools or control peptides (ViraFEST assay). During the years 2011-2018, before the COVID-19 pandemic, the unexposed donor's CD4+ T cells were collected. Sequence data for DNA of cultured CD4+ T cells were generated by the Oncomine TCR Beta short-read assay. TCRdb reanalysed the PCR reads using MiXCR and keeps one entry per CDR3 protein. The profile shows under 6,500 distinct CDR3 sequences, 30% to 40% of them singletons. These receptors have no known antigen. Sequencing input: CD4+ T cells from blood, cultured in vitro. These TCRs come from a human donor in good health.

The rearrangement links TRBV7-9 to TRBJ2-5; D unresolved. V lost 0 bases to trimming and J lost 5 bases, with 4 bases between them. The CDR3 has 12 amino acids. CDR1 is SEHNR and CDR2 is FQNEAQ in the germline V gene (reference sequence). The CDR3 loop reads CASSLATETQYF. The CDR3 bases are TGTGCCAGCAGCTTAGCGACGGAGACCCAGTACTTC.

This clonotype was seen more than once but under ten times. The genes are TRBV6-5 and TRBJ1-1; no firm D call. The CDR3 has 13 residues. Germline CDR1 is MNHEY and CDR2 is SVGAGI. V lost 4 bases, J lost 2 bases, and 8 bases lay in between. The CDR3 DNA reads TGTGCCAGCAGTTTTGAGGAAAACACTGAAGCTTTCTTT. Its translation is CASSFEENTEAFF.

Only a few counts were recorded for this clonotype. The DNA for the CDR3 is TGTGCCAGCAGTTACTCGGCGAATCAGCCCCAGCATTTT. Its translation is CASSYSANQPQHF. The chain uses TRBV6-5 and TRBJ1-5; D gene uncertain. The V and J ends lost 0 bases and 4 bases respectively, with 4 bases between them. CDR3 size: 13 residues. The germline V gene has CDR1 MNHEY and CDR2 SVGAGI.

This clonotype showed up just a few times. The chain carries TRBV6-1 and TRBJ1-2; no firm D call. Trimming cost V 6 bases and J 4 bases, with 15 bases left between them. The CDR3 loop spans 14 amino acids. The germline gives CDR1 MNHNS, CDR2 SASEGT. The CDR3 spells CASRTEVYGYGYTF. The CDR3 DNA reads TGTGCCAGCAGAACCGAGGTGTATGGCTATGGCTACACCTTC.

V gene TRBV7-3 combines with J gene TRBJ2-7; either TRBD1 or TRBD2 may fit D (5 bases each). This CDR3 region has 16 residues. CDR1 is SGHTA and CDR2 is FQGTGA in the germline V gene. V lost 0 bases and J 1 base, leaving 13 bases between the germline ends. This chain's CDR3 is CASSLTRGTPSYEQYF. CDR3 sequence (DNA): TGTGCCAGCAGCTTAACGAGAGGGACGCCGTCCTACGAGCAGTACTTC. Supplemented by reference TRBV7-3 and TRBJ2-7, the full variable domain reads GAGVSQTPSNKVTEKGKYVELRCDPISGHTALYWYRQSLGQGPEFLIYFQGTGAADDSGLPNDRFFAVRPEGSVSTLKIQRTERGDSAVYLCASSLTRGTPSYEQYFGPGTRLTVT.

The V and J genes are TRBV5-1 and TRBJ2-1; a weak D match, TRBD1 (6 bases). Germline V lookup: CDR1 SGHRS, CDR2 YFSETQ. V lost 2 bases and J lost 3, with 9 bases in between. This CDR3 region has 14 residues. The CDR3 DNA is TGCGCCAGCAGCTTAGGGGGAGACTACAATGAGCAGTTCTTC. It codes for CASSLGGDYNEQFF.

The chain has TRBV6-5 and TRBJ1-6; 10 bases are shared with TRBD1. Germline lookup yields CDR1 MNHEY and CDR2 SVGAGI. The length of the CDR3 is 14 residues. With 4 bases clipped from V and 7 bases from J, the junction kept 1 base outside the gene matches. The DNA of the CDR3 is TGTGCCAGCAGTTCGGGACAGGGGAATTCACCCCTCCACTTT. Translation: CASSSGQGNSPLHF.

The chain combines TRBV5-1 with TRBJ1-1; 11 bases fit TRBD1. Germline-derived CDR1 and CDR2 are SGHRS and YFSETQ. CDR3 length equals 14 residues. After removal of 3 bases from V and 6 bases from J, the junction contained 4 bases not matched to a gene. The DNA of the CDR3 is TGCGCCAGCAGCTCGGGACAGGGGGTCTCTGAAGCTTTCTTT. Translation gives CASSSGQGVSEAFF.

The table lists this clonotype with a few counts. The rearrangement links TRBV12-5 to TRBJ1-5, with D possibly being TRBD1 (5 bases). There are 12 residues in the CDR3. Deletions cut 7 bases from V and 2 bases from J, with 6 bases between. CDR1 and CDR2 (germline): LGHNT, FRNRAP. CDR3 region: CASVRGNQPQHF. CDR3 sequence (DNA): TGTGCTAGTGTCAGGGGCAATCAGCCCCAGCATTTT.

The V call is TRBV20-1, the J call TRBJ1-1; D not resolved. Germline CDR1 DFQATT, CDR2 SNEGSKA (reference sequence). V was clipped by 5 bases and J by 3 bases, with 16 bases between them. This CDR3 contains 14 residues. The CDR3 loop is CSAGRLLSYTEAFF. The CDR3 DNA is TGCAGTGCTGGCAGACTTCTCTCCTACACTGAAGCTTTCTTT.